This T cell receptor (beta chain) was sequenced in a study of blood T cell repertoires in COVID-19. Study-wide context: Nucleic acid was either cDNA or gDNA, and it came from T cells, B-cell-depleted T cells, or PBMCs.

Original processing notes: For nucleated cells, counts were estimated from reference gene primer amplification. Profiled with immunoSEQ multiplex PCR; TCRdb holds only in-frame clones, not every one. V and J calls and clone size are as listed in that table; D and trimming were resolved from the DNA. The sample has roughly 29,000 clones; over 75% are singletons. The V end was cut by 5 bases, the J end by 0 bases, with 10 bases between. The CDR3 loop spans 14 amino acids. Germline CDR1 ENHRY, CDR2 SYGVKD. The Seattle patients joined while their infection was active and were tracked longitudinally afterward.

The sequence came from a woman older than 75 with COVID-19, enrolled during active disease. This chain links TRBV10-3 with TRBJ1-1, with a possible D match to TRBD1 (6 bases). The sequenced sample was peripheral blood. The CDR3 sequence is CAISPGQMNTEAFF. The CDR3 DNA reads TGTGCCATCAGTCCGGGACAAATGAACACTGAAGCTTTCTTT.